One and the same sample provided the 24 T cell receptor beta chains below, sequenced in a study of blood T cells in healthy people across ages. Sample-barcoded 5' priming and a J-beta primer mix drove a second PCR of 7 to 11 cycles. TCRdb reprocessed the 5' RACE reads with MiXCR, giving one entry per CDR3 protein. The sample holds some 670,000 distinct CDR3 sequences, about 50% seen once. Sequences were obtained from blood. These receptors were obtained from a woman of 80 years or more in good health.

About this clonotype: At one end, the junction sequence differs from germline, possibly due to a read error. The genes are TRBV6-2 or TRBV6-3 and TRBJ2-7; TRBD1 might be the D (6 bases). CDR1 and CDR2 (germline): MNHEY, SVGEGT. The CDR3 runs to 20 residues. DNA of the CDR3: TGTGCCAGCAGTTGGACCCCCGGGACATGTCTATCGGGGTGGTCCTACGAGCTGTACTTC. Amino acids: CASSWTPGTCLSGWSYELYF.

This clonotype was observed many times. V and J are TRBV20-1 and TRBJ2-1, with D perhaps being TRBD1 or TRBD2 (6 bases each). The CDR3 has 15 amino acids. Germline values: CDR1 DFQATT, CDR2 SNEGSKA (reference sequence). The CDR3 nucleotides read TGCAGCGGCGGAGGGGGGACAAACCCCTACAATGAGCAGTTCTTC. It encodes CSGGGGTNPYNEQFF.

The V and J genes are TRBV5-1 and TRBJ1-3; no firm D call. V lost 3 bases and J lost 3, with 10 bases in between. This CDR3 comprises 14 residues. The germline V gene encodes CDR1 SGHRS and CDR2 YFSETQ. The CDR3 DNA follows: TGCGCCAGCAGCTCGGAAGCCGTTGGAAACACCATATATTTT. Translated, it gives CASSSEAVGNTIYF.

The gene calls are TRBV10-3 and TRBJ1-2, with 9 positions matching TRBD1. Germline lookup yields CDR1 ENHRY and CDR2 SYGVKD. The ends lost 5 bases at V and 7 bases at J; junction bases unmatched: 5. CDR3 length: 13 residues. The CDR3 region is CAISLTGGRGYTF. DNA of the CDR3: TGTGCCATCAGTTTGACAGGGGGTCGTGGCTACACCTTC.

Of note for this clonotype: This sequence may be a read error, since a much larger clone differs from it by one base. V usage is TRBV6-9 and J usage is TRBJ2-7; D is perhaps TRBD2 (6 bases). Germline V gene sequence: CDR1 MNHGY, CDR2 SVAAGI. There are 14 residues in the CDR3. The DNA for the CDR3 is TGTGCCAGCAGACACGCGGGGACCTCCTACGGGCAGTACTTC. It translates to CASRHAGTSYGQYF.

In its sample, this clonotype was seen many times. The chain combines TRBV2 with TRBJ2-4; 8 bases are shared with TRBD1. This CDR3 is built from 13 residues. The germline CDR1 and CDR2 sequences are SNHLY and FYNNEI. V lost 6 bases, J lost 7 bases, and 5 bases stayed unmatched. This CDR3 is CASRQGADNIQYF. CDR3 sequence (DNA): TGTGCCAGCAGGCAGGGGGCAGATAACATTCAGTACTTC. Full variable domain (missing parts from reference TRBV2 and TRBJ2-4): EPEVTQTPSHQVTQMGQEVILRCVPISNHLYFYWYRQILGQKVEFLVSFYNNEISEKSEIFDDQFSVERPDGSNFTLKIRSTKLEDSAMYFCASRQGADNIQYFGAGTRLSVL.

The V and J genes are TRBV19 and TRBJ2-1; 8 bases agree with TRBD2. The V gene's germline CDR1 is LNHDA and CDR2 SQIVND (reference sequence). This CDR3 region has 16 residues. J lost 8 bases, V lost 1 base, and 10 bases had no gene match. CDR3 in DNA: TGTGCCAGTAGTATAGTGGGGACTAGATATGGGGATGAGCAGTTCTTC. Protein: CASSIVGTRYGDEQFF.

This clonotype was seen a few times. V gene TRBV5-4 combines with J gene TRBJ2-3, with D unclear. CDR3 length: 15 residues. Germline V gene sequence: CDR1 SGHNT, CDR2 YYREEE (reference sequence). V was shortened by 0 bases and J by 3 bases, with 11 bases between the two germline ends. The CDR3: CASSLDPTTTDTQYF. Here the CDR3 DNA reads TGTGCCAGCAGCTTGGACCCTACTACTACAGATACGCAGTATTTT.

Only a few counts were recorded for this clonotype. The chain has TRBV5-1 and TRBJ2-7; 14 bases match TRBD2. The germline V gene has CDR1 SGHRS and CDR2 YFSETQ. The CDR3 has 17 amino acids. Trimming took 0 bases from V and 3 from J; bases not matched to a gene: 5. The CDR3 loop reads CASSLDGTSGRIYEQYF. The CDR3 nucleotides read TGCGCCAGCAGCTTGGATGGGACTAGCGGGAGAATCTACGAGCAGTACTTC.

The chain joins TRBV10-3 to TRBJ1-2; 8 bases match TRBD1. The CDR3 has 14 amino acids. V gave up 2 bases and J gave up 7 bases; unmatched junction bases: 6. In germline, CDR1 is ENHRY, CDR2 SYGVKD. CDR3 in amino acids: CAISEQGQEVGYTF. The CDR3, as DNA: TGTGCCATCAGTGAGCAGGGACAGGAGGTTGGCTACACCTTC.

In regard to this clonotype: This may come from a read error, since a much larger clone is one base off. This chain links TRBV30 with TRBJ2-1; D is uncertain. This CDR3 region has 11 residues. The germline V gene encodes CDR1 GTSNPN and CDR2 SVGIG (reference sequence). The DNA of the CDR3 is TGTGCCCTCGACGGATACAGTGAGCAGTTCTTC. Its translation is CALDGYSEQFF.

In DNA, the CDR3 is TGTGCCAGCAGTGATCTGGGGGGCCAAAAAGAGACCCAGTACTTC. Amino acids: CASSDLGGQKETQYF. The chain carries TRBV25-1 and TRBJ2-5; D is possibly TRBD1 or TRBD2 (6 bases each). Germline-derived CDR1 and CDR2 are MGHDK and SYGVNS. V was shortened by 3 bases and J by 3 bases, with 14 bases between the two germline ends. The CDR3 is made up of 15 amino acids.

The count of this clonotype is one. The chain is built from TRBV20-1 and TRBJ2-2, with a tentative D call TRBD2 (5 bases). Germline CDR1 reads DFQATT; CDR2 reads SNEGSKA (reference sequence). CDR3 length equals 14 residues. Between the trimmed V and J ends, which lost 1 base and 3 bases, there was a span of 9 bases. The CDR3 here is CSARGLIYTGELFF. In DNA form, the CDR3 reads TGCAGTGCTAGAGGACTAATATACACCGGGGAGCTGTTTTTT.

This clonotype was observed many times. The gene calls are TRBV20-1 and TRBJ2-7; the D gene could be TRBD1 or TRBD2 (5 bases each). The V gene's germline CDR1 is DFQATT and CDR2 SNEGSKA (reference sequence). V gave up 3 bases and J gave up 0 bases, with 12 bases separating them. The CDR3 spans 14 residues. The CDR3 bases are TGCAGTGCTAGGGGGACCGTGAGCTCCTACGAGCAGTACTTC. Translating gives CSARGTVSSYEQYF.

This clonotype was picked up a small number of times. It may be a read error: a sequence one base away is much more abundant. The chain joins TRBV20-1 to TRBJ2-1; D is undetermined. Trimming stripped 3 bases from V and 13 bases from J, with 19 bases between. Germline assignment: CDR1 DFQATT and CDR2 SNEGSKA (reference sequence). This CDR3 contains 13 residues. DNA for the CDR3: TGCAGTGCTAGTGGTCGGAACCAAGAGACCCAGTTCTTC. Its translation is CSASGRNQETQFF.

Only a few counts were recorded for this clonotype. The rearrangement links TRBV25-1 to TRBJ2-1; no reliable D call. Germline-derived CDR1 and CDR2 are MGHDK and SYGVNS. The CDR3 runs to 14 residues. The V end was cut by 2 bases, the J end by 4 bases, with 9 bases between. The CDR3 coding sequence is TGTGCCAGCAGTGAAGTACCAGAATACAATGAGCAGTTCTTC. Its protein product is CASSEVPEYNEQFF.

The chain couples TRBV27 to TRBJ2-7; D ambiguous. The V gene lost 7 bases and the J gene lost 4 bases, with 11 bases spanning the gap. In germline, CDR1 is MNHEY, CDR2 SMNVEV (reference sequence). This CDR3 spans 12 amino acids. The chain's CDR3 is CASIFSPYEQYF. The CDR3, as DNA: TGTGCCAGCATCTTCTCCCCTTACGAGCAGTACTTC.

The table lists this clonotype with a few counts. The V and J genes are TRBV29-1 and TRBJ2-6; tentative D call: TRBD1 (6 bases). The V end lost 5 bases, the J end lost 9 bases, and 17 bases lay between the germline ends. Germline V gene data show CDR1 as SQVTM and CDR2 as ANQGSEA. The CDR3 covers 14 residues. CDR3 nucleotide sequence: TGCAGCGTTACGCGTCGGGGCAGGGGCAACGTCCTGACTTTC. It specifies CSVTRRGRGNVLTF.

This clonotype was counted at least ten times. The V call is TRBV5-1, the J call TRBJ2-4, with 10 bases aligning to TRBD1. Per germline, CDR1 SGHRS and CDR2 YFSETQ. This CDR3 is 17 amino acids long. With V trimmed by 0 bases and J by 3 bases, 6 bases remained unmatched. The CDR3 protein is CASSLGGQGMDKNIQYF. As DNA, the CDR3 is TGCGCCAGCAGCTTGGGGGGACAGGGGATGGACAAAAACATTCAGTACTTC.

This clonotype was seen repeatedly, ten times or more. The CDR3 nucleotides read TGTGCCAGCAGTGGGCGCGGGTTAAGCTCCTACAATGAGCAGTTCTTC. This translates into CASSGRGLSSYNEQFF. The gene calls are TRBV2 and TRBJ2-1; the D gene is possibly TRBD2 (5 bases). Trimming took off 4 bases at V and 0 bases at J, with 13 bases between the two ends. The CDR3 is made up of 16 amino acids. Germline V gene sequence: CDR1 SNHLY, CDR2 FYNNEI.

The CDR3 reads CASSDGVPYSNQPQHF. The DNA of the CDR3 is TGTGCCAGCTCGGACGGGGTCCCCTATAGCAATCAGCCCCAGCATTTT. The chain has TRBV18 and TRBJ1-5; D uncertain. Germline assignment: CDR1 KGHSH and CDR2 LQKENI. The CDR3 totals 16 residues. Between the trimmed V and J ends, which lost 6 bases and 0 bases, there was a span of 15 bases. Using reference TRBV18 and TRBJ1-5 for the parts outside the CDR3, the full variable domain is NAGVMQNPRHLVRRRGQEARLRCSPMKGHSHVYWYRQLPEEGLKFMVYLQKENIIDESGMPKERFSAEFPKEGPSILRIQQVVRGDSAAYFCASSDGVPYSNQPQHFGDGTRLSIL.

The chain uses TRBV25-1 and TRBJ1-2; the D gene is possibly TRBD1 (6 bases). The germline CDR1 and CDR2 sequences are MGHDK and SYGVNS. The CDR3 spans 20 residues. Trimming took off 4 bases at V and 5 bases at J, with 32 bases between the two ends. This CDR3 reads CASSASRRDGPGGLLYGYTF. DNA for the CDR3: TGTGCCAGCAGTGCGTCAAGGAGAGACGGACCCGGGGGGCTATTATATGGCTACACCTTC.

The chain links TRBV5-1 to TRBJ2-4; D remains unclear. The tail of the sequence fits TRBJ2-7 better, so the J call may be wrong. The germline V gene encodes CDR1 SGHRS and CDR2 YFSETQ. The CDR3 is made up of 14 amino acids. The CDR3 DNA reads TGCGCCAGCAGCTTGTCAGAAAACACCTACGAGCAGTACTTC. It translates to CASSLSENTYEQYF.

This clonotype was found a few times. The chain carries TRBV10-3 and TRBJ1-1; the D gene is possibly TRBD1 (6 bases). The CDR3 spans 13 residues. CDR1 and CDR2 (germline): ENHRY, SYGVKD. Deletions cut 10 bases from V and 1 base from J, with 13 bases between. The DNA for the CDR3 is TGTGCCACTCAACGGACAGAGAACACTGAAGCTTTCTTT. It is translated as CATQRTENTEAFF.